This T cell receptor beta chain was sequenced during a study of regulatory T cells in long-lasting Graves disease. Described time point: persistent/refractory GD, antithyroid drugs over 5 years with positive TRAb. The TCR library was made from RNA extracted from PBMCs. Notes on the study in general: Persistent Graves' patients possessed reduced TCR diversity relative to recently diagnosed ones. Since the sample size was small, accuracy may have been reduced.

This clonotype was picked up many times. Antigen: not known. With iRepertoire HTBI primers and Arm-PCR of CDR3 regions, TCR beta libraries were built. TCRdb fed the multiplex PCR reads into MiXCR, producing one record per CDR3 protein. The data contain a few hundred thousand distinct CDR3 sequences, around 23% of them singletons. This clonotype was sampled from a female donor with Graves disease. Sequenced material: peripheral blood mononuclear cells (PBMCs), taken when the disease was refractory, from a patient treated with antithyroid drugs.

The DNA of the CDR3 is TGTGCCAGCAGTTTACCCGGGACAGGGGTTCACGAGCAGTACTTC. It specifies CASSLPGTGVHEQYF. The chain uses TRBV28 and TRBJ2-7; 10 bases align to TRBD1. The junction had 6 bases not matched to a gene; V was cut back by 2 bases and J by 5 bases. This CDR3 is built from 15 residues. Germline V gene lookup returns CDR1 MDHEN and CDR2 SYDVKM.